This T cell receptor (beta chain) was identified in a study of CD8 T cells in ankylosing spondylitis (TCRdb year 2017). In terms of the full investigation: The study set out to find disease-linked TCR variants by profiling T cell receptor beta repertoires in ankylosing spondylitis patients and healthy donors. The whole study cohort included 85 to 120 healthy donors and about two dozen ankylosing spondylitis patients. Samples of peripheral blood were taken, and for ankylosing spondylitis patients, synovial fluid was collected as well. The full study reports these points: A TCR beta motif of several highly homologous amino acid variants appeared characteristic of blood from ankylosing spondylitis patients. According to the report, matched synovial fluid samples from ankylosing spondylitis patients were significantly enriched for the disease-linked clones. The disease-linked clones showed a CD8+ phenotype and occurred at relatively low frequencies in peripheral blood. Some motif variants were previously reported in synovial fluid and blood of reactive arthritis patients, suggesting common disease-initiation mechanisms.

This clonotype was detected ten times or more. This clone's antigen is unknown. The input lacks base qualities; no much larger clone sits a single base away. The CDR3 goes from the cysteine to the phenylalanine over 13 residues. Kept here is only the CDR3 DNA, which spans 39 bases and is read in frame from base 1. Trimming takes 7 bases from V and 1 base from J, and the germline ends sit 12 bases apart. From a lookup of the germline V gene (reference sequence), CDR1 and CDR2 are DFQATT and SNEGSKA. Instrument used: Illumina HiSeq 2500. Quantitative 5'-RACE with molecular barcodes was the method used to prepare the TCR beta libraries. Per the authors' processing: To identify disease-linked TCR variants, a new computational method was used, one built on a probabilistic model of VDJ rearrangement. TCRdb reran the public reads through fastp at Q25 and MiXCR, keeping productive beta chains. For every CDR3 protein sequence, its rows merge into one entry that carries the most common genes and DNA. The V and J calls follow TCRdb's processing rather than the paper's. Within this sample are tens of thousands of distinct CDR3 sequences, with more than 5.5% of them counted one time only. Roughly 4.8% of the sample comes from the top ten.

Synovial fluid samples were matched to blood samples from the same ankylosing spondylitis patients. The material sequenced was synovial fluid, either unsorted or a sorted T cell fraction (not recorded which). The sequence was obtained from a male donor with ankylosing spondylitis. Recombination connected TRBV20-1 to TRBJ2-3; no confident D gene assignment can be made. The sequenced DNA: TGCAGTGTGTTGGAGAGTGGCACAGATACGCAGTATTTT. Its translation is CSVLESGTDTQYF.